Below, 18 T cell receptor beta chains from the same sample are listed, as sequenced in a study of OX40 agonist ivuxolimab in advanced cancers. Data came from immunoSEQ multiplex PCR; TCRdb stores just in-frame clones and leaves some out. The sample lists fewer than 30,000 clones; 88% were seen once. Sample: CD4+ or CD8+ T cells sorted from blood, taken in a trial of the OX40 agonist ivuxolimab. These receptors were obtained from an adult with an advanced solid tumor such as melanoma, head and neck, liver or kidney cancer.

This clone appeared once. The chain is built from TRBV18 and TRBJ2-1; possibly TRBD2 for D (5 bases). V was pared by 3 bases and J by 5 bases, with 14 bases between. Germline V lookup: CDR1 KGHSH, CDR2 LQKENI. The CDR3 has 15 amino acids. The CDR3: CASSPASRSHNEQFF. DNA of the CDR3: TGTGCCAGCTCACCGGCTAGCCGGTCCCACAATGAGCAGTTCTTC.

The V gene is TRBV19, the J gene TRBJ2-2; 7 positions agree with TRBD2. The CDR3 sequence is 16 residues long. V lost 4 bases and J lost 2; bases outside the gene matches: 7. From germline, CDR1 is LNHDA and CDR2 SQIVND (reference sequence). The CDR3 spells CASSKAGVTNTGELFF. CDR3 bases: TGTGCCAGTAGTAAGGCGGGGGTGACCAACACCGGGGAGCTGTTTTTT. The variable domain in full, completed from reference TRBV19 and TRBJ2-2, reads DGGITQSPKYLFRKEGQNVTLSCEQNLNHDAMYWYRQDPGQGLRLIYYSQIVNDFQKGDIAEGYSVSREKKESFPLTVTSAQKNPTAFYLCASSKAGVTNTGELFFGEGSRLTVL.

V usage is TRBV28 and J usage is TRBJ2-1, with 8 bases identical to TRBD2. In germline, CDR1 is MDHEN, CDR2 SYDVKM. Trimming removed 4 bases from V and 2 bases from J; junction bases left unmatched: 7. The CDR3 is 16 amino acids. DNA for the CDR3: TGTGCCAGCAGTTATAGCTGGCGGGGGGCCTACAATGAGCAGTTCTTC. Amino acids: CASSYSWRGAYNEQFF.

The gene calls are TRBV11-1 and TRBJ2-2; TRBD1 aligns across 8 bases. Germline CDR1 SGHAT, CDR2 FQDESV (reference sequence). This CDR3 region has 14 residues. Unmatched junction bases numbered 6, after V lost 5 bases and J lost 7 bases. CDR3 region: CASSKDRADGELFF. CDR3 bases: TGTGCCAGCAGCAAGGACAGGGCTGACGGGGAGCTGTTTTTT.

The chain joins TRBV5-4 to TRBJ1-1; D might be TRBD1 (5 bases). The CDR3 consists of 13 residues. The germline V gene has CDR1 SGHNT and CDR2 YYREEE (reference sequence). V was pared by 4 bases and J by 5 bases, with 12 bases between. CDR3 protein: CASSTLGGTEAFF. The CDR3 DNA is TGTGCCAGCAGCACCCTGGGGGGAACTGAAGCTTTCTTT.

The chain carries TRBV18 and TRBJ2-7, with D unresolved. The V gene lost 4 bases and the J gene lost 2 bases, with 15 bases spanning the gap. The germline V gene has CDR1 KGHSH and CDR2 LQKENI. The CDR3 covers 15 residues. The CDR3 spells CASSRAQSPTYEQYF. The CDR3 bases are TGTGCCAGCTCACGAGCTCAGTCGCCAACCTACGAGCAGTACTTC.

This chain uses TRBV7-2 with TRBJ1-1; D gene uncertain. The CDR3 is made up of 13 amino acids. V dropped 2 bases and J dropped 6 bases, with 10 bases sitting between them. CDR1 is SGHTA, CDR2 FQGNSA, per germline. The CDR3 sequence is CASSLLVTAEAFF. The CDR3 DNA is TGTGCCAGCAGCTTATTGGTGACGGCTGAAGCTTTCTTT.

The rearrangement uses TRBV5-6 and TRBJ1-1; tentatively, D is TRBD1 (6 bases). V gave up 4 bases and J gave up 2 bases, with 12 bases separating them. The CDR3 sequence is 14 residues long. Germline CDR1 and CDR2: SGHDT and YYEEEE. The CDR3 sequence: CASSPDRDNTEAFF. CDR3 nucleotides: TGTGCCAGCAGCCCGGACAGAGATAACACTGAAGCTTTCTTT.

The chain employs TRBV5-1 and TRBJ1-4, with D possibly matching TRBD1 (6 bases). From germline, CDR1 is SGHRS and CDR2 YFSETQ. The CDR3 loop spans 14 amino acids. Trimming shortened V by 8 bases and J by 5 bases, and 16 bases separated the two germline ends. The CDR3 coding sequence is TGCGCCAGTACAAGGATCGGGACAAATGAAAAACTGTTTTTT. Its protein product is CASTRIGTNEKLFF. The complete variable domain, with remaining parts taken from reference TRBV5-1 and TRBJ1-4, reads KAGVTQTPRYLIKTRGQQVTLSCSPISGHRSVSWYQQTPGQGLQFLFEYFSETQRNKGNFPGRFSGRQFSNSRSEMNVSTLELGDSALYLCASTRIGTNEKLFFGSGTQLSVL.

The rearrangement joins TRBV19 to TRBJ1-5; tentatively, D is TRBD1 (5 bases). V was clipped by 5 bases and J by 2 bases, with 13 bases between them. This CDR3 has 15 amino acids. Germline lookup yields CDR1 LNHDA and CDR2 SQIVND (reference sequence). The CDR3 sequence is CASSVQVRGNQPQHF. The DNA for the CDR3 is TGTGCCAGTAGTGTACAGGTTAGAGGCAATCAGCCCCAGCATTTT.

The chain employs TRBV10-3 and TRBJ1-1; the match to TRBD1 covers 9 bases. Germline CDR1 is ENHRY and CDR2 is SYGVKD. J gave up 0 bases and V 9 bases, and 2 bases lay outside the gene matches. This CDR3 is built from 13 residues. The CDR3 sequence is CAIRTGVNTEAFF. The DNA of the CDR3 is TGTGCCATTCGGACAGGGGTGAACACTGAAGCTTTCTTT.

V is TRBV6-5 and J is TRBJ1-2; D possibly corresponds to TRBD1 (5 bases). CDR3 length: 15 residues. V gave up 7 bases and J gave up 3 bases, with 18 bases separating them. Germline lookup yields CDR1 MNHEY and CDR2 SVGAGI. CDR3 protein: CASTMSGGSYYGYTF. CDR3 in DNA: TGTGCCAGCACCATGTCCGGGGGATCGTACTATGGCTACACCTTC.

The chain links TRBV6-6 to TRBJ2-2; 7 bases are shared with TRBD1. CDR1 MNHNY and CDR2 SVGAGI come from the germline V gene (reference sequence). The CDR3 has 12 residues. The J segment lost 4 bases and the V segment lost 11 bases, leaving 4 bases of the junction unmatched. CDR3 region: CAVHRGTGELFF. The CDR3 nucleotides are TGTGCCGTTCACAGGGGCACCGGGGAGCTGTTTTTT.

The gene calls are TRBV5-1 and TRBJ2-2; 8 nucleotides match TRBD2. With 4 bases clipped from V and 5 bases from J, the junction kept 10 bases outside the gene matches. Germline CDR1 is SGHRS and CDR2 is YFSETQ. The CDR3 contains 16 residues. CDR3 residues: CASSGGLALGTGELFF. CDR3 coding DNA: TGCGCCAGCAGCGGAGGACTAGCTCTGGGGACCGGGGAGCTGTTTTTT.

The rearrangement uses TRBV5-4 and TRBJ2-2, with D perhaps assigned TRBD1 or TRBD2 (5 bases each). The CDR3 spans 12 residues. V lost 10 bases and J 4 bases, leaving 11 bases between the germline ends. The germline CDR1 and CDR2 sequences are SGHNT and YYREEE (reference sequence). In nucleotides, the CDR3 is TGTGCCGAGGGGCGGAGCACCGGGGAGCTGTTTTTT. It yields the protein CAEGRSTGELFF.

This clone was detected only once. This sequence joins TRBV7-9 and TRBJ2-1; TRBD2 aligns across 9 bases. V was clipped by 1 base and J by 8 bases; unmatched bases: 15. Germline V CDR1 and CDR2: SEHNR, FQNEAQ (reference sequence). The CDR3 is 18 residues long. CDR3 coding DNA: TGTGCCAGCAGCTTAGGGGTGAGGCGGCGCGGGAGGGCCGATGAGCAGTTCTTC. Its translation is CASSLGVRRRGRADEQFF.

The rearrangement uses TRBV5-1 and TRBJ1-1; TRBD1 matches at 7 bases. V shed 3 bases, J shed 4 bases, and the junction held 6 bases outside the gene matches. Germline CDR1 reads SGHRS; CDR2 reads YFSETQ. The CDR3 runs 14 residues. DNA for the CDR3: TGCGCCAGCAGCTCAGACAGGGTCCTCACTGAAGCTTTCTTT. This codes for CASSSDRVLTEAFF.

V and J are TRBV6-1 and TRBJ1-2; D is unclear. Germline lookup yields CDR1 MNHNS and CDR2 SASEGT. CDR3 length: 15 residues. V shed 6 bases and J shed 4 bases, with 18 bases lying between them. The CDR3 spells CASRDGILQLYGYTF. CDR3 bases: TGTGCCAGCAGGGACGGAATCCTGCAACTCTATGGCTACACCTTC.